This TCR beta chain was documented in a study of blood T cell repertoires in COVID-19. As for the study in general: PBMCs, B-cell-depleted T cells, or T cells provided the cDNA or gDNA that made up the material.

TCRdb's table, derived via immunoSEQ multiplex PCR, lists solely in-frame clones and lacks some. The table includes around 280,000 clones, around 92% detected once. What was sequenced was peripheral blood. This receptor was identified in a woman aged 25 to 45 with COVID-19, enrolled during active disease.

In DNA form, the CDR3 reads TGTGCCAGCAGCTACCGCGAGGGGCCCCAGCATTTT. Amino acids: CASSYREGPQHF. V and J are TRBV5-6 and TRBJ1-5; D ambiguous. The CDR3 is 12 residues long. Looked up from germline, CDR1 is SGHDT and CDR2 is YYEEEE. Trimming cost V 3 bases and J 9 bases, with 10 bases left between them.